This T cell receptor (beta chain) originates from a study of beta chain features in type 1 diabetes. The study's findings and limits: A cDNA-based sequencing approach could over-represent cells with high TCR expression. For Type 1 diabetes patients, all four CD4+ subsets carried TCRB CDR3s that were moderately but significantly shorter.

The sample holds a few counts of this clone. The antigen is unknown. All of the isolated RNA was reverse transcribed, so expressed TCRB transcripts were sequenced. Naive, central memory and regulatory T cell samples came to a mean of approximately 3.57 million reads. Only in-frame clones appear in the TCRdb table, and some are missing; sequencing was by immunoSEQ multiplex PCR. This table has around 300,000 clones, about 14% appearing once. Germline CDR1 is MGHDK and CDR2 is SYGVNS. After removal of 1 base from V and 3 bases from J, the junction contained 0 bases not matched to a gene. The CDR3 runs to 13 residues. Sampling consisted of one heparinised blood draw per donor, averaging around 100 mL.

The rearrangement links TRBV25-1 to TRBJ2-7, with 7 positions matching TRBD1. The specimen sequenced was central memory CD4+ T cells from blood. The origin of this receptor is a man aged 25 to 40 in good health. Here the CDR3 reads CASSESGGYEQYF. CDR3 nucleotide sequence: TGTGCCAGCAGTGAATCAGGGGGCTACGAGCAGTACTTC.